Shown below are 17 T cell receptor beta chains from a single sample sequenced in a study of cytomegalovirus exposure and HLA in healthy donors. The PCR was carried out with 60 Vbeta primers and 13 Jbeta primers. Clones were read by immunoSEQ multiplex PCR, and TCRdb kept only the in-frame ones, dropping some. The table has around 250,000 clones, roughly four fifths seen once. Sequencing used PBMCs. Source of these receptors: a woman in her sixties or seventies in good health and CMV-seropositive.

This chain connects TRBV9 to TRBJ1-5, with 8 bases lining up with TRBD1. V trimming: 4 bases; J trimming: 6 bases; junction bases outside the gene matches: 3. Per the germline V gene, CDR1 is SGDLS and CDR2 is YYNGEE. This CDR3 has 13 amino acids. The chain's CDR3 is CASSQGAGQPQHF. The CDR3 DNA reads TGTGCCAGCAGCCAGGGGGCTGGTCAGCCCCAGCATTTT. Drawing the rest from reference TRBV9 and TRBJ1-5, the complete variable domain is DSGVTQTPKHLITATGQRVTLRCSPRSGDLSVYWYQQSLDQGLQFLIQYYNGEERAKGNILERFSAQQFPDLHSELNLSSLELGDSALYFCASSQGAGQPQHFGDGTRLSIL.

The chain couples TRBV27 to TRBJ2-3; 8 nucleotides agree with TRBD1. This CDR3 has 17 residues. Germline V gene lookup returns CDR1 MNHEY and CDR2 SMNVEV (reference sequence). With 1 base clipped from V and 2 bases from J, the junction kept 8 bases outside the gene matches. CDR3 nucleotide sequence: TGTGCCAGCAGTTTATTAACAGGGGGTATGACCACAGATACGCAGTATTTT. Translated: CASSLLTGGMTTDTQYF.

The genes are TRBV5-1 and TRBJ2-2; D might be TRBD1 (6 bases). Germline values: CDR1 SGHRS, CDR2 YFSETQ. The CDR3 runs to 15 residues. Trimming cost V 0 bases and J 5 bases, with 11 bases left between them. The CDR3 region is CASSLDRAVTGELFF. As DNA, the CDR3 is TGCGCCAGCAGCTTGGACAGGGCAGTGACCGGGGAGCTGTTTTTT.

The rearrangement links TRBV19 to TRBJ2-3; TRBD2 aligns across 11 bases. This CDR3 contains 16 residues. Per germline, CDR1 LNHDA and CDR2 SQIVND (reference sequence). V was pared by 9 bases and J by 2 bases, with 10 bases of the junction left unmatched. The DNA of the CDR3 is TGTGCCAGCAAACTCCTAGCGGGAGGACCCACAGATACGCAGTATTTT. Translating gives CASKLLAGGPTDTQYF.

This rearrangement joins TRBV5-4 to TRBJ1-2; 8 positions agree with TRBD1. In germline, CDR1 is SGHNT, CDR2 YYREEE (reference sequence). CDR3 size: 12 residues. V lost 2 bases, J lost 8 bases, and 2 bases stayed unmatched. DNA for the CDR3: TGTGCCAGCAGCTTCGACAGGGGCGGCTACACCTTC. This translates into CASSFDRGGYTF.

This clone appeared a few times. The J gene is TRBJ1-1, the V gene TRBV10-1; perhaps TRBD1 as D (6 bases). The CDR3 sequence is 11 residues long. Per the germline V gene, CDR1 is WNHNN and CDR2 is SYGVQD (reference sequence). Trimming removed 3 bases at V and 8 bases at J, with 7 bases between. Here the CDR3 reads CASSDGGEAFF. The CDR3 DNA reads as TGCGCCAGCAGTGATGGGGGCGAAGCTTTCTTT.

J is TRBJ1-5 and V is TRBV29-1; TRBD1 matches at 8 bases. Looked up from germline, CDR1 is SQVTM and CDR2 is ANQGSEA. J lost 2 bases, V lost 7 bases, and 4 bases had no gene match. The CDR3 totals 13 residues. Written as DNA, the CDR3 is TGCAGCGCTGGACAGGGAGGCAATCAGCCCCAGCATTTT. The encoded protein is CSAGQGGNQPQHF.

A note on this clone: At one end the junction does not follow the germline gene, possibly because of a read error. The chain is built from TRBV7-9 and TRBJ2-4, with D possibly matching TRBD1 (5 bases). The CDR3 loop spans 17 amino acids. The germline CDR1 and CDR2 sequences are SEHNR and FQNEAQ (reference sequence). The CDR3 coding sequence is TGTTCCAGCAGCTCTCCCATGACAGAACTAGCCAAAAACATTCAGTACTTC. Amino acid sequence: CSSSSPMTELAKNIQYF.

The chain recombines TRBV11-2 with TRBJ2-5; 10 bases line up with TRBD2. The CDR3 has 16 residues. Per the germline V gene, CDR1 is SGHAT and CDR2 is FQNNGV. Germline trimming cut 5 bases from V and 0 bases from J; bases unmatched to any gene: 6. CDR3 amino acids: CASSKGLAVNQETQYF. CDR3 in DNA: TGTGCCAGCAGCAAAGGACTAGCGGTAAACCAAGAGACCCAGTACTTC. The entire variable domain, with the rest obtained from reference TRBV11-2 and TRBJ2-5, is as follows: EAGVAQSPRYKIIEKRQSVAFWCNPISGHATLYWYQQILGQGPKLLIQFQNNGVVDDSQLPKDRFSAERLKGVDSTLKIQPAKLEDSAVYLCASSKGLAVNQETQYFGPGTRLLVL.

The chain has TRBV6-5 and TRBJ2-1; D uncertain. V was trimmed by 5 bases and J by 4 bases, leaving 9 bases between them. Germline assignment: CDR1 MNHEY and CDR2 SVGAGI. This CDR3 has 13 residues. CDR3 DNA sequence: TGTGCCAGCAGTATTACAGAATACAATGAGCAGTTCTTC. It specifies CASSITEYNEQFF.

The V call is TRBV5-1, the J call TRBJ2-4; maybe TRBD2 (6 bases). Trimming cost V 4 bases and J 2 bases, with 10 bases left between them. There are 14 residues in the CDR3. Germline CDR1 reads SGHRS; CDR2 reads YFSETQ. DNA for the CDR3: TGCGCCAGCAGCCCGGAGGGTTCCAAAAACATTCAGTACTTC. This codes for CASSPEGSKNIQYF.

The chain couples TRBV5-4 to TRBJ1-2, with D possibly TRBD1 on 5 matching bases. Trimming left V 0 bases short and J 4 bases short, with 10 bases between. Germline V gives CDR1 SGHNT, CDR2 YYREEE (reference sequence). This CDR3 has 14 amino acids. In nucleotides, the CDR3 is TGTGCCAGCAGCTTGGTGGCGGGACCCTATGGCTACACCTTC. This translates into CASSLVAGPYGYTF.

The rearrangement uses TRBV7-9 and TRBJ2-7; TRBD2 matches 9 bases. This CDR3 is 15 amino acids long. Germline values: CDR1 SEHNR, CDR2 FQNEAQ (reference sequence). The V segment lost 1 base and the J segment 3 bases; nucleotides outside the gene matches: 4. The CDR3 nucleotides are TGTGCCAGCAGCTTAGGGTCTAGCGGGGACTACGAGCAGTACTTC. It is translated as CASSLGSSGDYEQYF.

This rearrangement joins TRBV5-1 to TRBJ2-3, with 10 bases aligning to TRBD2. CDR3 size: 18 residues. The trim removed 4 bases at V and 1 base at J, leaving 12 bases unmatched. Germline CDR1 is SGHRS and CDR2 is YFSETQ. The CDR3 sequence is CASSIAPSGSPRTDTQYF. As DNA, the CDR3 is TGCGCCAGCAGCATTGCACCTAGCGGGAGTCCCCGCACAGATACGCAGTATTTT. Supplemented by reference TRBV5-1 and TRBJ2-3, the full variable domain reads KAGVTQTPRYLIKTRGQQVTLSCSPISGHRSVSWYQQTPGQGLQFLFEYFSETQRNKGNFPGRFSGRQFSNSRSEMNVSTLELGDSALYLCASSIAPSGSPRTDTQYFGPGTRLTVL.

This chain joins TRBV18 and TRBJ2-1; D perhaps matches TRBD2 (5 bases). The CDR3 consists of 12 residues. CDR1 and CDR2 from the germline V gene are KGHSH and LQKENI. The V end was cut by 0 bases, the J end by 11 bases, with 8 bases between. CDR3 bases: TGTGCCAGCTCACCACCGGGAGACAAGCAGTTCTTC. Residues: CASSPPGDKQFF.

The chain joins TRBV29-1 to TRBJ2-3; 9 bases align to TRBD2. Germline assignment: CDR1 SQVTM and CDR2 ANQGSEA. The J segment lost 7 bases and the V segment lost 4 bases, leaving 12 bases of the junction unmatched. The CDR3 extends over 15 amino acids. CDR3 nucleotides: TGCAGCGTTGGAGGGGCGGGAGGGCCGGGAAATACGCAGTATTTT. The encoded protein is CSVGGAGGPGNTQYF.

The chain couples TRBV5-1 to TRBJ1-2, with 7 bases aligning to TRBD1. V shed 4 bases, J shed 2 bases, and the junction held 5 bases outside the gene matches. The CDR3 spans 14 residues. Germline CDR1 reads SGHRS; CDR2 reads YFSETQ. The CDR3 protein is CASSERGRNYGYTF. The DNA for the CDR3 is TGCGCCAGCAGCGAGAGGGGGCGAAACTATGGCTACACCTTC. Filled out from reference TRBV5-1 and TRBJ1-2, the complete variable domain reads KAGVTQTPRYLIKTRGQQVTLSCSPISGHRSVSWYQQTPGQGLQFLFEYFSETQRNKGNFPGRFSGRQFSNSRSEMNVSTLELGDSALYLCASSERGRNYGYTFGSGTRLTVV.